The 27 T cell receptor beta chains reported below all come from one sample, sequenced in a study of cytomegalovirus exposure and HLA in healthy donors. PCR primers comprised 60 Vbeta and 13 Jbeta primers. Some clones are missing from TCRdb's copy, which holds only in-frame ones; the method was immunoSEQ multiplex PCR. The sample carries about 110,000 clones, 80% recorded once. The sequenced material came from PBMCs. All receptors come from a man aged 30 to 39 in good health and CMV-seropositive.

The chain is built from TRBV2 and TRBJ2-3; 7 bases map to TRBD2. Germline CDR1 SNHLY, CDR2 FYNNEI. V shed 6 bases, J shed 1 base, and the junction held 7 bases outside the gene matches. There are 15 residues in the CDR3. CDR3 nucleotide sequence: TGTGCCAGCAGGTCCAGGGAGGGAGGCACAGATACGCAGTATTTT. Translation gives CASRSREGGTDTQYF. The full variable domain, with the rest looked up from reference TRBV2 and TRBJ2-3, is EPEVTQTPSHQVTQMGQEVILRCVPISNHLYFYWYRQILGQKVEFLVSFYNNEISEKSEIFDDQFSVERPDGSNFTLKIRSTKLEDSAMYFCASRSREGGTDTQYFGPGTRLTVL.

The gene calls are TRBV7-8 and TRBJ2-5; the D is unclear. Trimming pared 5 bases from V and 7 bases from J, leaving 11 bases between. The CDR3 has 12 residues. CDR1 is SGHVS and CDR2 is FQNEAQ in the germline V gene. Here the CDR3 reads CASSLDSRTQYF. DNA of the CDR3: TGTGCCAGCAGCCTCGACTCCCGGACCCAGTACTTC.

This clone was detected only once. The DNA of the CDR3 is TGTGCCAGCAGCTCGGGAACTCGACTAGCGGGGGGGGGCACAGATACGCAGTATTTT. Its protein is CASSSGTRLAGGGTDTQYF. This sequence joins TRBV5-4 and TRBJ2-3; 14 bases map to TRBD2. Losses at the gene ends were 3 bases for V and 1 base for J; bases not matched to a gene: 10. In germline, CDR1 is SGHNT, CDR2 YYREEE (reference sequence). The CDR3 sequence is 19 residues long.

The rearrangement links TRBV28 to TRBJ2-4; perhaps TRBD1 as D (6 bases). Trimming removed 2 bases at V and 5 bases at J, with 7 bases between. Germline CDR1 and CDR2: MDHEN and SYDVKM. The CDR3 has 13 amino acids. CDR3 nucleotides: TGTGCCAGCAGTTTACCAGGGGAAAACATTCAGTACTTC. Translating it yields CASSLPGENIQYF.

The V gene is TRBV19, the J gene TRBJ2-7; the D gene is possibly TRBD2 (6 bases). Germline values: CDR1 LNHDA, CDR2 SQIVND (reference sequence). The V end was cut by 3 bases, the J end by 7 bases, with 7 bases between. The CDR3 length is 11 residues. The CDR3 here is CASSIGGEQYF. The CDR3 DNA reads TGTGCCAGTAGTATCGGAGGGGAGCAGTACTTC. Filled out from reference TRBV19 and TRBJ2-7, the complete variable domain reads DGGITQSPKYLFRKEGQNVTLSCEQNLNHDAMYWYRQDPGQGLRLIYYSQIVNDFQKGDIAEGYSVSREKKESFPLTVTSAQKNPTAFYLCASSIGGEQYFGPGTRLTVT.

V is TRBV7-9 and J is TRBJ1-4; D might be TRBD1 (5 bases). Germline loops: CDR1 SEHNR, CDR2 FQNEAQ (reference sequence). Deletions cut 6 bases from V and 4 bases from J, with 18 bases between. This CDR3 is 16 amino acids long. The CDR3 is CASSPLAGGVNEKLFF. The CDR3 nucleotides are TGTGCCAGCAGTCCCCTTGCGGGGGGTGTTAATGAAAAACTGTTTTTT.

The chain combines TRBV6-6 with TRBJ2-2, with 8 bases that match TRBD2. J lost 7 bases, V lost 2 bases, and 6 bases had no gene match. The CDR3 is 15 residues long. Germline V gene lookup returns CDR1 MNHNY and CDR2 SVGAGI (reference sequence). CDR3 loop: CASSYSGGPLGELFF. Written as DNA, the CDR3 is TGTGCCAGCAGTTACAGCGGGGGCCCCCTCGGGGAGCTGTTTTTT.

V is TRBV15 and J is TRBJ1-4, with D tentatively TRBD1 (6 bases). Germline values: CDR1 LNHNV, CDR2 YYDKDF (reference sequence). This CDR3 comprises 17 residues. Trimming stripped 1 base from V and 4 bases from J, with 16 bases between. In DNA, the CDR3 is TGTGCCACCAGCAGAGTAGGCAGGGGATTTGGTAATGAAAAACTGTTTTTT. As protein: CATSRVGRGFGNEKLFF.

V gene TRBV5-1 combines with J gene TRBJ1-6, with D maybe TRBD1 (6 bases). Germline V gives CDR1 SGHRS, CDR2 YFSETQ. V was trimmed by 0 bases and J by 6 bases, leaving 13 bases between them. CDR3 size: 16 residues. The CDR3 loop reads CASSLATGGPNSPLHF. Here the CDR3 DNA reads TGCGCCAGCAGCTTGGCCACCGGGGGGCCTAATTCACCCCTCCACTTT.

This rearrangement joins TRBV5-1 to TRBJ1-1, with D possibly TRBD1 on 5 matching bases. V dropped 0 bases and J dropped 1 base, with 10 bases sitting between them. The CDR3 has 15 residues. Germline CDR1 reads SGHRS; CDR2 reads YFSETQ. In DNA form, the CDR3 reads TGCGCCAGCAGCTTGGTGCCGGGGGGGAACACTGAAGCTTTCTTT. Encoded protein: CASSLVPGGNTEAFF.

The chain couples TRBV4-2 to TRBJ1-1; D possibly corresponds to TRBD1 (5 bases). CDR1 LGHNA and CDR2 YNFKEQ come from the germline V gene. CDR3 length: 16 amino acids. V gave up 3 bases and J gave up 3 bases, with 17 bases separating them. The CDR3 DNA reads as TGTGCCAGCAGCCAGCAGGGATTAGGTTTTGACACTGAAGCTTTCTTT. Protein product: CASSQQGLGFDTEAFF.

CDR3 in DNA: TGTGCCAGCAGCCAAGATAGGGTAGCGGGGGGGGAGACCCAGTACTTC. Protein: CASSQDRVAGGETQYF. The chain combines TRBV4-2 with TRBJ2-5; 11 nucleotides agree with TRBD2. Germline CDR1 and CDR2: LGHNA and YNFKEQ. V was pared by 0 bases and J by 5 bases, with 5 bases of the junction left unmatched. This CDR3 is built from 16 residues.

The rearrangement joins TRBV7-2 to TRBJ2-5, with D tentatively TRBD1 (6 bases). Per germline, CDR1 SGHTA and CDR2 FQGNSA. This CDR3 region has 13 residues. Trimming shortened V by 5 bases and J by 7 bases, and 14 bases separated the two germline ends. CDR3 sequence: CASSTNRVGTQYF. In DNA form, the CDR3 reads TGTGCCAGCAGCACCAACAGGGTTGGGACCCAGTACTTC.

This CDR3 is CASSLKRLAGARNEQFF. The CDR3 region has the DNA TGTGCCAGCAGCTTGAAAAGACTAGCGGGGGCTCGGAATGAGCAGTTCTTC. The genes are TRBV5-6 and TRBJ2-1; 12 bases fit TRBD2. Trimming cost V 1 base and J 7 bases; bases outside gene matches: 9. CDR1 and CDR2 (germline): SGHDT, YYEEEE. This CDR3 region has 17 residues.

This clone occurred once. The chain combines TRBV11-2 with TRBJ2-1; 7 bases agree with TRBD1. The CDR3 covers 15 residues. With V trimmed by 5 bases and J by 3 bases, 7 bases remained unmatched. Germline V CDR1 and CDR2: SGHAT, FQNNGV. The CDR3 here is CASSPRQGNYNEQFF. The CDR3 nucleotides read TGTGCCAGCAGCCCCAGACAGGGAAACTACAATGAGCAGTTCTTC.

J is TRBJ1-6 and V is TRBV4-1; 7 bases are shared with TRBD1. Germline trimming cut 4 bases from V and 3 bases from J; bases unmatched to any gene: 12. The CDR3 consists of 18 residues. The germline gives CDR1 MGHRA, CDR2 YSYEKL. CDR3 residues: CASSLAPPDRDYNSPLHF. In DNA form, the CDR3 reads TGCGCCAGCAGCCTTGCCCCCCCTGACAGGGACTATAATTCACCCCTCCACTTT.

The chain combines TRBV27 with TRBJ1-5; D perhaps matches TRBD1 (6 bases). V shed 4 bases and J shed 6 bases, with 10 bases lying between them. The germline CDR1 and CDR2 sequences are MNHEY and SMNVEV (reference sequence). This CDR3 region has 13 residues. For the CDR3, the DNA is TGTGCCAGCAGTTACACAGGGACTCAGCCCCAGCATTTT. Its translation is CASSYTGTQPQHF.

The chain carries TRBV7-9 and TRBJ1-1; 7 nucleotides align to TRBD1. Trimming at V came to 3 bases and at J to 1 base, leaving 5 bases not matched to a gene. CDR1 is SEHNR and CDR2 is FQNEAQ in the germline V gene (reference sequence). The CDR3 spans 15 residues. CDR3 loop: CASSFTGTENTEAFF. Written as DNA, the CDR3 is TGTGCCAGCAGCTTCACCGGGACAGAGAACACTGAAGCTTTCTTT.

This chain connects TRBV4-1 to TRBJ2-7; 9 bases match TRBD2. Germline CDR1 is MGHRA and CDR2 is YSYEKL. V dropped 1 base and J dropped 4; count of bases not matched to a gene: 5. The length of the CDR3 is 15 residues. The CDR3 sequence is CASSQASAGGYEQYF. CDR3 bases: TGCGCCAGCAGCCAAGCGTCCGCGGGGGGGTACGAGCAGTACTTC.

This clone was seen just once. This chain links TRBV7-9 with TRBJ2-7, with 7 positions matching TRBD1. The CDR3 is made up of 15 amino acids. CDR1 is SEHNR, CDR2 FQNEAQ, per germline (reference sequence). The V and J ends lost 7 bases and 5 bases, in that order; junction bases with no gene match: 14. The CDR3 nucleotides are TGTGCCAGCACTCTTTTATCACAGGGGTCCGACGAGCAGTACTTC. Its translation: CASTLLSQGSDEQYF. The variable domain in full, completed from reference TRBV7-9 and TRBJ2-7, reads DTGVSQNPRHKITKRGQNVTFRCDPISEHNRLYWYRQTLGQGPEFLTYFQNEAQLEKSRLLSDRFSAERPKGSFSTLEIQRTEQGDSAMYLCASTLLSQGSDEQYFGPGTRLTVT.

The CDR3, as DNA: TGTGCCAGCAACCCAGCGGGGGGCCTCTCCTACAATGAGCAGTTCTTC. Protein sequence: CASNPAGGLSYNEQFF. The chain couples TRBV9 to TRBJ2-1; TRBD2 matches 9 bases. Losses at the gene ends were 6 bases for V and 0 bases for J; bases not matched to a gene: 7. The germline CDR1 and CDR2 sequences are SGDLS and YYNGEE. The CDR3 is 16 residues long. The full variable domain, rest sourced from reference TRBV9 and TRBJ2-1, is DSGVTQTPKHLITATGQRVTLRCSPRSGDLSVYWYQQSLDQGLQFLIQYYNGEERAKGNILERFSAQQFPDLHSELNLSSLELGDSALYFCASNPAGGLSYNEQFFGPGTRLTVL.

The CDR3: CASTVGSGRGETQYF. CDR3 sequence (DNA): TGTGCCAGCACCGTAGGGTCTGGGAGAGGAGAGACCCAGTACTTC. J is TRBJ2-5 and V is TRBV7-8; possible D gene TRBD2, 5 bases. This CDR3 is built from 15 residues. V dropped 7 bases and J dropped 4 bases, with 19 bases sitting between them. Germline loops: CDR1 SGHVS, CDR2 FQNEAQ.

Only a few counts were recorded for this clone. The chain recombines TRBV5-4 with TRBJ2-7; 8 bases are shared with TRBD1. Germline CDR1 and CDR2: SGHNT and YYREEE (reference sequence). The CDR3 has 13 residues. V shed 8 bases, J shed 2 bases, and the junction held 6 bases outside the gene matches. The CDR3 loop reads CASNLQGAYEQYF. The CDR3 DNA is TGTGCCAGTAACCTACAGGGGGCCTACGAGCAGTACTTC.

This clone has more than one count but fewer than ten. Distinct nucleotide sequences in the sample also encode this CDR3. The rearrangement links TRBV9 to TRBJ1-6; 7 bases map to TRBD1. The CDR3 runs to 15 residues. The trim removed 5 bases at V and 0 bases at J, leaving 2 bases unmatched. Per germline, CDR1 SGDLS and CDR2 YYNGEE. CDR3 sequence: CASRRDSSYNSPLHF. The CDR3 DNA is TGTGCCAGCAGGCGGGACAGCTCCTATAATTCACCCCTCCACTTT.

The gene calls are TRBV4-3 and TRBJ1-6; the D gene is possibly TRBD1 (6 bases). V shed 0 bases and J shed 14 bases, with 17 bases lying between them. This CDR3 has 15 residues. Per germline, CDR1 LGHNA and CDR2 YSLEER. The CDR3 DNA follows: TGCGCCAGCAGCCAAGAAGGACAGCTAAATTCGGCCCTCCACTTT. It translates to CASSQEGQLNSALHF.

This clone appeared once. CDR3 coding DNA: TGTGCCAGCAGCCGACCGGGACAGGGTTCCTACAATGAGCAGTTCTTC. Protein sequence: CASSRPGQGSYNEQFF. The genes are TRBV14 and TRBJ2-1; TRBD1 matches 9 bases. CDR1 is SGHDN and CDR2 is FVKESK in the germline V gene. This CDR3 spans 16 amino acids. V dropped 4 bases and J dropped 1; count of bases not matched to a gene: 5.

This clone was seen only a few times. CDR3 DNA: TGTGCCAGCAGCTTGGACAGGGGGCGAGTCACTGAAGCTTTCTTT. Protein: CASSLDRGRVTEAFF. This rearrangement joins TRBV5-6 to TRBJ1-1; 9 bases align to TRBD1. Unmatched junction bases numbered 4, after V lost 0 bases and J lost 4 bases. CDR3 length: 15 amino acids. Germline V gives CDR1 SGHDT, CDR2 YYEEEE. The complete variable domain, with remaining parts taken from reference TRBV5-6 and TRBJ1-1, reads DAGVTQSPTHLIKTRGQQVTLRCSPKSGHDTVSWYQQALGQGPQFIFQYYEEEERQRGNFPDRFSGHQFPNYSSELNVNALLLGDSALYLCASSLDRGRVTEAFFGQGTRLTVV.